This T cell receptor (beta chain) was captured by sequencing in a study of blood T cell repertoires in COVID-19. Trimming pared 4 bases from V and 7 bases from J, leaving 21 bases between. CDR1 and CDR2 (germline): SGHRS, YFSETQ. The CDR3 contains 15 residues. Clones were sequenced by immunoSEQ multiplex PCR, and TCRdb holds only the in-frame ones, with some missing. Found here are about 270,000 clones, approximately 91% of them singletons; the top ten hold 2% to 2.5%. What was sequenced was peripheral blood. The chain carries TRBV5-1 and TRBJ2-7, with TRBD2 as a possible D gene (7 bases). The TCR originated in a man aged 50 or older with acute or convalescent COVID-19. The CDR3 nucleotides are TGCGCCAGCAGCCCATTCGCGGGGGCCGGGGGGGAGCAGTACTTC. It specifies CASSPFAGAGGEQYF.